Listed below are T cell receptor beta chains from one sample, sequenced in a study of blood T cells in healthy people across ages. In TCRdb, the 5' RACE reads were re-called with MiXCR into one record per CDR3 protein. The profile covers about 1.6 million distinct CDR3 sequences, with around 36% appearing a single time and about 11% taken by the ten largest. Sequenced input: blood. Receptor source: a woman aged 30 to 39 in good health. The CDR3 runs from the conserved cysteine through the conserved F or W. A D gene is named only where the DNA matches it firmly. Clone size is not always given. Where it is, it says once, few, many or a class for expanded clones.

v_gene,j_gene,abundance,d_gene,CDR3nt,CDR3aa
TRBV20-1,TRBJ1-1,many,NA,TGCAGTGCTGCCCTCAACGCTGAAGCTTTCTTT,CSAALNAEAFF
TRBV18,TRBJ2-1,NA,TRBD1,TGTGCCAGCTCACCACCGATGGGACAGGAGTTCTTC,CASSPPMGQEFF
TRBV13,TRBJ2-5,NA,NA,TGTGCCAGCAGGGGGGCGGGGATGGGGAATGAGCAGTACTTC,CASRGAGMGNEQYF
TRBV6-2/TRBV6-3,TRBJ2-7,few,TRBD2,TGTGCCAGCAGTTATCGGGGGGTGTCTTCCTACGAGCAGTACTTC,CASSYRGVSSYEQYF
TRBV9,TRBJ2-4,NA,TRBD2,TGTGCCAGCAGCGTAGCCCCTCCGGGGACTAGCGGAATAAGGGGAGCCAAAAACATTCAGTACTTC,CASSVAPPGTSGIRGAKNIQYF
TRBV6-5,TRBJ1-5,few,NA,TGTGCCAGCAGCCGGGTCAGTCAGCCCCAGCATTTT,CASSRVSQPQHF
TRBV18,TRBJ1-5,few,NA,TGTGCCAGCTCACCAGAGGGAGACGGCAATCAGCCCCAGCATTTT,CASSPEGDGNQPQHF
TRBV24-1,TRBJ2-1,NA,TRBD1,TGTGCCACCAGTGATTCGGACAGGGGGTCCTACAATGAGCAGTTCTTC,CATSDSDRGSYNEQFF
TRBV7-9,TRBJ1-1,NA,TRBD1,TGTGCCAGCAGCTTGACCGGGACAGGGGGCCTGAGTAGTCTTTTCTTT,CASSLTGTGGLSSLFF
TRBV12-3/TRBV12-4,TRBJ2-1,few,TRBD1,TGTGCCAGCAGTCTTTCCGGGACAGGGACTGGGACTGAGCAGTTCTTC,CASSLSGTGTGTEQFF
TRBV7-2,TRBJ1-2,NA,NA,TGTGCCAGCAGCTTAGACTTTTTAGGCTACACCTTC,CASSLDFLGYTF
TRBV20-1,TRBJ1-5,few,NA,TGCAGTGCTAGAGAGGTCCATCTGGTACATCAGCCCCAGCATTTT,CSAREVHLVHQPQHF
TRBV29-1,TRBJ1-6,NA,NA,TGCAGCTTTAAGAGCTCCTATAATTCACCCCTCCACTTT,CSFKSSYNSPLHF
TRBV20-1,TRBJ2-3,NA,TRBD1,TGCAGTGCCCAACTCCGCGGACAGGCTAGCACAGATACGCAGTATTTT,CSAQLRGQASTDTQYF
TRBV5-1,TRBJ2-7,NA,NA,TGCGCCAGCAGCTTGTCATCGGGGACGACGTACGAGCAGTACTTC,CASSLSSGTTYEQYF
TRBV5-1,TRBJ2-1,NA,TRBD2,TGCGCCAGCAGCTTGGAGGGAGGGCAGTATAACAATGAGCAGTTCTTC,CASSLEGGQYNNEQFF
TRBV7-9,TRBJ2-1,many,NA,TGTGCCAGCAGCCCGCCACCCTACAATGAGCAGTTCTTC,CASSPPPYNEQFF
TRBV28,TRBJ2-1,NA,NA,TGTGCCAGCCTTTCTGGGGGTCGGCAGTTCTTC,CASLSGGRQFF
TRBV7-9,TRBJ2-1,few,TRBD1,TGTGCCAGCAGCTCCTTACAGGGGTACAATGAGCAGTTCTTC,CASSSLQGYNEQFF
TRBV7-9,TRBJ1-1,NA,TRBD1,TGTTCCAGCGTACCGGACAGGGGGCGCGACACTGAAGCTTTCTTT,CSSVPDRGRDTEAFF
TRBV15,TRBJ2-5,few,TRBD2,TGTGCCACCAGCTCCTTTGCGGGGGATGGGGAGACCCAGTACTTC,CATSSFAGDGETQYF
TRBV29-1,TRBJ2-1,many,NA,TGCAGCGTTGGGCCGAGAAGCTCCTACAATGAGCAGTTCTTC,CSVGPRSSYNEQFF
TRBV30,TRBJ1-2,NA,TRBD1,TGTGCCTGGAGCGGGCCAGGGGGCGCAGACTATGGCTACACCTTC,CAWSGPGGADYGYTF
TRBV20-1,TRBJ2-1,NA,TRBD2,TGCAGTGCTAGAGTACACACCGGGACTAGCGGGAAGAGCTCCTACAATGAGCAGTTCTTC,CSARVHTGTSGKSSYNEQFF
TRBV20-1,TRBJ2-7,many,NA,TGCAGTGCCAAAACCGCAGAGGGCCCCTCCCTCTACGAGCAGTACTTC,CSAKTAEGPSLYEQYF
TRBV15,TRBJ1-1,NA,NA,TGTGCCACCAGCAGACGGGGTTGGGGGCATATGAACACTGAAGCTTTCTTT,CATSRRGWGHMNTEAFF
TRBV7-8,TRBJ2-7,NA,TRBD2,TGTGCCAGCAGCTTTCCCCCTCCCGGGACTAGCGAGTCCTACGAGCGGTACTTC,CASSFPPPGTSESYERYF
TRBV7-9,TRBJ2-1,NA,TRBD2,TGTGCCAGCAGCTCCGAAACTAGCGGGGGGAGCAATGAGCAGTTCTTC,CASSSETSGGSNEQFF
TRBV12-3/TRBV12-4,TRBJ1-2,few,NA,TGTGCCAGCAGTCCAGCTAACTATGGCTACACCTTC,CASSPANYGYTF